This TCR beta chain appears in the sequencing data of a study of control samples from healthy donors and cancer patients. The method was immunoSEQ multiplex PCR; TCRdb's version includes in-frame clones alone and lacks a portion of them. The sample includes some 95,000 clones, about 80% of them seen just once. CDR1 is SGDLS, CDR2 YYNGEE, per germline. The CDR3 covers 15 residues. J lost 2 bases, V lost 3 bases, and 5 bases had no gene match. Sequencing used blood. The receptor's source is a woman aged 30 to 39 in good health. This chain connects TRBV9 to TRBJ2-3; 8 positions agree with TRBD2. The CDR3 is CASSGRGGSTDTQYF. CDR3 bases: TGTGCCAGCAGCGGTCGCGGGGGGTCCACAGATACGCAGTATTTT. The complete variable domain, with remaining parts taken from reference TRBV9 and TRBJ2-3, reads DSGVTQTPKHLITATGQRVTLRCSPRSGDLSVYWYQQSLDQGLQFLIQYYNGEERAKGNILERFSAQQFPDLHSELNLSSLELGDSALYFCASSGRGGSTDTQYFGPGTRLTVL.